This T cell receptor beta chain originates from a study of response to subunit inactivated influenza vaccine. Study-level findings and limits: Authors suggested each seasonal flu vaccination may recruit only limited numbers of new T cells.

In TCRdb, the RT-PCR reads were re-called with MiXCR into one record per CDR3 protein. Of about 830,000 distinct CDR3 sequences in the sample, roughly 18% were seen once. Details on this clonotype: Antigen: not known.

Germline CDR1 is DFQATT and CDR2 is SNEGSKA (reference sequence). V lost 3 bases to trimming and J lost 0 bases, with 9 bases between them. This CDR3 has 14 residues. The TCR comes from a man aged 45-65 years who received an inactivated influenza vaccine. Sequencing used PBMCs from blood, obtained more than 4 days after vaccination. V usage is TRBV20-1 and J usage is TRBJ2-1; perhaps TRBD1 as D (5 bases). The CDR3 DNA reads TGCAGTGCTAGCCGACAGAGCTCCTACAATGAGCAGTTCTTC. It codes for CSASRQSSYNEQFF.